This note documents a single T cell receptor (beta chain) sequence. Its cognate antigen has yet to be identified. Per-base qualities were not stored, and no clone one base away is much larger. The data are from a study of blood T cell repertoires in COVID-19 (dated by TCRdb to about 2020). Study-level background: The collaborator samples originated in the United States, Italy and Spain and spanned the acute and convalescent phases of COVID-19. The dataset comprised deeply sampled blood TCRbeta repertoires from subjects exposed to, actively infected with, or recovered from COVID-19. The prospective study material was composed of cDNA or gDNA derived from T cells, B-cell-depleted T cells, or PBMCs. Sample metadata almost always included a de-identified subject ID, COVID-19 status, age in years and sex. A freely available public database, intended as a resource for researchers studying the immune response to SARS-CoV-2, is where the repertoires were released. Samples were obtained from the ongoing ImmuneRACE study (first 160 participants) and from some 1,200 subjects provided by 6 global collaborators. Where available, HLA class I and class II types were taken from metadata supplied by the sample provider and were not determined by assay-based typing. The study at large found these results: How much clinical and demographic metadata was included differed by source and by participant, and the metadata was provided uncurated.

TCRbeta CDR3 regions were amplified from genomic DNA by means of the immunoSEQ Assay, a bias-controlled multiplex PCR. Processing in the source paper ran as follows. Nucleated cell counts per sample were estimated from amplification of reference gene primers within the assay. Sequence reads were collapsed and filtered to measure the absolute abundance of every unique TCRbeta CDR3 rearrangement. For each sample, productive Simpson clonality was calculated as the square root of Simpson's diversity index over productive rearrangements. In TCRdb, the immuneACCESS table is reduced to in-frame sequences with V and J assigned. These tables do not hold every clone; where another copy was compared, an unresolved V gene accounts for under half, and the others remain unexplained. V and J calls and clone size come straight from that table; D and trimming were deduced from the DNA. This sample gives about 230,000 clones in total; over 75% of them show up just once. The biggest ten clones account for 9.5% to 13% of the sample.

The CDR3 sequence holds 16 residues, the cysteine and phenylalanine included. Of the read, only the CDR3 DNA is kept; its 48 bases are in frame from base 1. CDR1 and CDR2, per the germline V gene (reference sequence), are SEHNR and FQNEAQ. At the junction V is shortened by 5 bases and J by 3 bases; bases outside the gene matches: 8. At one collaborating source in Seattle, patients were enrolled during active infection and were followed longitudinally through the course of disease. Whole blood was collected in K2EDTA tubes by collaborating institutions according to the institutions' own protocols. For TCRbeta analysis, collaborators shipped samples as frozen whole blood, isolated PBMCs, or DNA extracted from either of those sample types.

Recombination linked TRBV7-9 to TRBJ2-7; 12 bases in the middle match TRBD2. Material: peripheral blood. This receptor was identified in a man between 45 and 60 years old with COVID-19, enrolled during active disease. The CDR3 here reads CASSIGLAGLNYEQYF. The DNA sequence is as follows: TGTGCCAGCAGCATTGGACTAGCGGGGCTAAACTACGAGCAGTACTTC.